The 7 T cell receptor beta chains below all came from one sample that was sequenced in a study of CD8 T cells in Susac syndrome. Random hexamers were used to reverse transcribe 0.5 to 1 ug of RNA. TCRdb reprocessed the immunoSEQ multiplex PCR reads with MiXCR, giving one entry per CDR3 protein. The sample contains 90,000 to 110,000 distinct CDR3 sequences, roughly 96% of which appear only once. Material for sequencing was CD4+ T cells from PBMCs. The receptors were sampled from a human donor in good health.

The chain combines TRBV29-1 with TRBJ2-1, with 8 bases matching TRBD2. Losses at the gene ends were 5 bases for V and 2 bases for J; bases not matched to a gene: 5. This CDR3 has 14 amino acids. Germline loops: CDR1 SQVTM, CDR2 ANQGSEA. Here the CDR3 reads CSVYTSGAYNEQFF. CDR3 bases: TGCAGCGTTTACACTAGCGGTGCCTACAATGAGCAGTTCTTC.

The V call is TRBV20-1, the J call TRBJ1-5, with a tentative D call TRBD1 (6 bases). The V end was cut by 5 bases, the J end by 4 bases, with 9 bases between. CDR1 and CDR2 (germline): DFQATT, SNEGSKA (reference sequence). This CDR3 comprises 12 residues. The CDR3 region is CSAGQGNQPQHF. Here the CDR3 DNA reads TGCAGTGCTGGTCAGGGGAATCAGCCCCAGCATTTT.

The chain links TRBV20-1 to TRBJ2-7; 8 bases fit TRBD2. The V segment lost 5 bases and the J segment 2 bases; nucleotides outside the gene matches: 8. The V gene's germline CDR1 is DFQATT and CDR2 SNEGSKA (reference sequence). The CDR3 is 14 residues long. CDR3 bases: TGCAGTGCTCTCCAGCGGGAGAGCCCCTACGAGCAGTACTTC. Translating it yields CSALQRESPYEQYF.

This clonotype showed up just once. The chain has TRBV4-1 and TRBJ2-1; 7 nucleotides line up with TRBD1. This CDR3 spans 15 amino acids. V lost 2 bases, J lost 4 bases, and 5 bases stayed unmatched. Germline assignment: CDR1 MGHRA and CDR2 YSYEKL. The CDR3 sequence is CASSQSRDSYNEQFF. CDR3 nucleotides: TGCGCCAGCAGCCAATCCCGGGACAGTTACAATGAGCAGTTCTTC.

The chain links TRBV24-1 to TRBJ1-2; the D gene is possibly TRBD1 (6 bases). Trimming removed 4 bases at V and 4 bases at J, with 12 bases between. CDR3 length: 14 amino acids. Germline V gene sequence: CDR1 KGHDR, CDR2 SFDVKD. The CDR3: CATSEPQGGYGYTF. The CDR3 bases are TGTGCCACCAGTGAACCACAGGGTGGCTATGGCTACACCTTC.

The chain recombines TRBV7-9 with TRBJ1-5; 11 bases map to TRBD1. The CDR3 spans 17 residues. J was trimmed by 4 bases and V by 5 bases; bases with no gene match: 10. The germline gives CDR1 SEHNR, CDR2 FQNEAQ (reference sequence). The CDR3 loop reads CASSLWRDRGNNQPQHF. The DNA of the CDR3 is TGTGCCAGCAGCCTATGGAGGGACAGGGGGAATAATCAGCCCCAGCATTTT.

CDR3 DNA sequence: TGTGCCAGCAGTGTTCGGGCAGCGAACACTGAAGCTTTCTTT. Its protein is CASSVRAANTEAFF. The J gene is TRBJ1-1, the V gene TRBV2, with D unclear. The CDR3 is 14 amino acids. V was pared by 4 bases and J by 1 base, with 10 bases between. Germline CDR1 is SNHLY and CDR2 is FYNNEI. Variable domain in full (rest from reference TRBV2 and TRBJ1-1): EPEVTQTPSHQVTQMGQEVILRCVPISNHLYFYWYRQILGQKVEFLVSFYNNEISEKSEIFDDQFSVERPDGSNFTLKIRSTKLEDSAMYFCASSVRAANTEAFFGQGTRLTVV.